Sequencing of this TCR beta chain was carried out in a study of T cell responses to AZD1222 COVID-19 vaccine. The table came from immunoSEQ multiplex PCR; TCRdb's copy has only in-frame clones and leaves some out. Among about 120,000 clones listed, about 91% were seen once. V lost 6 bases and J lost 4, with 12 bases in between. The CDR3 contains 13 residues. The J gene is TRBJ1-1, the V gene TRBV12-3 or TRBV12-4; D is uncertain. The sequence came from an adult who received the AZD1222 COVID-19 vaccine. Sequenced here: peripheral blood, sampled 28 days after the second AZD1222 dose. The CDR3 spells CASRDQRATEAFF. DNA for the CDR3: TGTGCCAGCAGGGACCAGAGGGCCACTGAAGCTTTCTTT.